This TCR beta chain was captured in a study of post-analysis software for immune sequencing data. Study-level information: Patients had relapsing-remitting, secondary progressive or progressive-relapsing multiple sclerosis; some lacked subtype. Whole-study findings and limits: Samples made in the same batch grouped tightly together by F measure. In patients, about 5 TRBV segments were more frequent than in controls, with TRBV5-6, TRBV5-1 and TRBV20-1 among them.

This clonotype was found a few times. Its target is not known. Unique molecular identifiers tagged the TCR beta cDNA libraries. When about 0.95 to 10 million T cells were used, they gave a few hundred thousand cDNA molecules. TCRdb called the PCR reads again in MiXCR, with one record for every CDR3 protein. The sample has fewer than 850,000 distinct CDR3 sequences; 46% are singletons. Germline CDR1 DFQATT, CDR2 SNEGSKA (reference sequence). The length of the CDR3 is 16 residues. The germline V and J ends were trimmed by 1 base and 8 bases, with 23 bases remaining between them. The sequencing input was blood. This clonotype was sampled from a girl under 18 with multiple sclerosis. The rearrangement links TRBV20-1 to TRBJ1-2; D call uncertain. CDR3 in amino acids: CSARGPRFRPQEGYTF. Here the CDR3 DNA reads TGCAGTGCTAGAGGTCCGAGGTTCCGACCTCAGGAAGGCTACACCTTC.